Here is one T cell receptor (beta chain) with its context. The data were obtained in a study of cytomegalovirus exposure and HLA in healthy donors. Study as a whole: In an earlier analysis, 117 million unique TCR beta sequences were found from 150 million to 200 million T cells. Around 83% of approximately 400 genotyped donors fell in the Caucasian-associated ancestry cluster.

V trimming: 6 bases; J trimming: 7 bases; junction bases outside the gene matches: 8. Germline V gene sequence: CDR1 MNHNY, CDR2 SVGAGI (reference sequence). The CDR3 contains 14 residues. In the PCR, 60 Vbeta and 13 Jbeta primers were used. This table comes from immunoSEQ multiplex PCR, and its TCRdb copy is limited to in-frame clones, with some not included. Of some 150,000 clones listed, 78% are singletons. The chain is built from TRBV6-6 and TRBJ2-1; 8 bases match TRBD2. The TCR comes from a middle-aged man in good health and CMV-seropositive. Material for sequencing was PBMCs. CDR3: CASSPGTRDNEQFF. The CDR3 coding sequence is TGTGCCAGCAGCCCTGGGACTAGGGATAATGAGCAGTTCTTC.